These 32 T cell receptor beta chains originate from one sample sequenced in a study of T cell repertoires in aging, cancer and after chemotherapy. TCR beta rearrangements were amplified from peripheral blood genomic DNA. TRB rearrangements spanning V, D and J were amplified using mixed TRB-A/B primers. TCRdb itself ran the multiplex PCR reads through MiXCR, one entry per CDR3 protein. The table lists about 8,700 distinct CDR3 sequences, 45% to 65% of them singletons. Sequenced input: blood. The receptors were gathered from a human donor in good health.

This clonotype turned up a few times. Here the CDR3 DNA reads TGTGCCAGCAGTGTTAATAGCGGGATCACAGATACGCAGTATTTT. Encoded protein: CASSVNSGITDTQYF. This chain connects TRBV6-1 to TRBJ2-3; 8 positions match TRBD2. Germline assignment: CDR1 MNHNS and CDR2 SASEGT. The CDR3 length is 15 residues. V was clipped by 4 bases and J by 2 bases; unmatched bases: 5.

The genes are TRBV29-1 and TRBJ2-1; 11 bases match TRBD2. The germline CDR1 and CDR2 sequences are SQVTM and ANQGSEA. V dropped 6 bases and J dropped 4; count of bases not matched to a gene: 8. The CDR3 spans 15 residues. The CDR3 reads CSVLGLADFYNEQFF. The CDR3 nucleotides read TGCAGCGTCTTGGGACTAGCGGACTTTTACAATGAGCAGTTCTTC.

The chain combines TRBV29-1 with TRBJ2-3, with 10 bases lining up with TRBD2. From germline, CDR1 is SQVTM and CDR2 ANQGSEA. Trimming removed 5 bases from V and 4 bases from J; junction bases left unmatched: 6. The CDR3 length is 14 residues. The CDR3 region is CSVSASGGPDTQYF. In DNA, the CDR3 is TGCAGCGTTAGCGCTAGCGGGGGACCAGATACGCAGTATTTT.

The genes are TRBV5-6 and TRBJ1-5; D ambiguous. V was trimmed by 0 bases and J by 7 bases, leaving 8 bases between them. In germline, CDR1 is SGHDT, CDR2 YYEEEE. CDR3 length equals 13 residues. Here the CDR3 reads CASSLGPEQPQHF. CDR3 in DNA: TGTGCCAGCAGCTTGGGACCGGAACAGCCCCAGCATTTT. Filled out from reference TRBV5-6 and TRBJ1-5, the complete variable domain reads DAGVTQSPTHLIKTRGQQVTLRCSPKSGHDTVSWYQQALGQGPQFIFQYYEEEERQRGNFPDRFSGHQFPNYSSELNVNALLLGDSALYLCASSLGPEQPQHFGDGTRLSIL.

The rearrangement links TRBV20-1 to TRBJ2-1, with a tentative D call TRBD2 (5 bases). Per the germline V gene, CDR1 is DFQATT and CDR2 is SNEGSKA (reference sequence). The CDR3 consists of 13 residues. The V end was cut by 6 bases, the J end by 2 bases, with 11 bases between. The CDR3 here is CSAGESPYNEQFF. The CDR3 DNA sequence: TGCAGTGCCGGGGAGAGCCCCTACAATGAGCAGTTCTTC.

This sequence joins TRBV27 and TRBJ2-7; D tentatively reads TRBD1 or TRBD2 (5 bases each). Between the trimmed V and J ends, which lost 7 bases and 1 base, there was a span of 11 bases. Germline lookup yields CDR1 MNHEY and CDR2 SMNVEV (reference sequence). The CDR3 contains 13 residues. The CDR3 protein is CASKRGSSYEQYF. The CDR3 DNA sequence: TGTGCCAGCAAGAGGGGCTCTTCCTACGAGCAGTACTTC.

This chain links TRBV30 with TRBJ2-2; 11 bases align to TRBD2. This CDR3 comprises 14 residues. V lost 3 bases to trimming and J lost 4 bases; unmatched junction nucleotides: 1. Per the germline V gene, CDR1 is GTSNPN and CDR2 is SVGIG (reference sequence). CDR3 DNA sequence: TGTGCCTGGAGGGGACTAGCGGCCACCGGGGAGCTGTTTTTT. Its protein is CAWRGLAATGELFF. The full variable domain, rest sourced from reference TRBV30 and TRBJ2-2, is SQTIHQWPATLVQPVGSPLSLECTVEGTSNPNLYWYRQAAGRGLQLLFYSVGIGQISSEVPQNLSASRPQDRQFILSSKKLLLSDSGFYLCAWRGLAATGELFFGEGSRLTVL.

This clonotype came up a few times. The V and J genes are TRBV7-2 and TRBJ1-1; D is possibly TRBD1 (5 bases). CDR3 size: 15 residues. Germline V gene lookup returns CDR1 SGHTA and CDR2 FQGNSA. The V end lost 5 bases, the J end lost 1 base, and 14 bases lay between the germline ends. The CDR3 reads CASSPMHQGNTEAFF. The CDR3 region has the DNA TGTGCCAGCAGCCCGATGCACCAGGGGAACACTGAAGCTTTCTTT.

This clonotype has a handful of counts. The chain links TRBV5-6 to TRBJ2-7, with D uncertain. V was clipped by 1 base and J by 4 bases, with 15 bases between them. CDR3 length: 15 amino acids. Per the germline V gene, CDR1 is SGHDT and CDR2 is YYEEEE. CDR3 protein: CASSLWSGYEYEQYF. CDR3 nucleotides: TGTGCCAGCAGCTTGTGGTCTGGGTACGAGTACGAGCAGTACTTC.

There are a few counts of this clonotype. The chain combines TRBV29-1 with TRBJ2-7; D is perhaps TRBD1 (5 bases). The germline CDR1 and CDR2 sequences are SQVTM and ANQGSEA. The CDR3 is 13 amino acids. The V and J ends lost 2 bases and 4 bases respectively, with 12 bases between them. CDR3 residues: CSVETDTEYEQYF. In nucleotides, the CDR3 is TGCAGCGTTGAAACGGACACAGAGTACGAGCAGTACTTC.

V usage is TRBV13 and J usage is TRBJ2-3; D gene unclear. V was clipped by 8 bases and J by 2 bases, with 11 bases between them. Germline-derived CDR1 and CDR2 are PRHDT and FYEKMQ (reference sequence). The CDR3 totals 13 residues. The DNA for the CDR3 is TGTGCCAGCGTAGCCCAGTTCACAGATACGCAGTATTTT. Translating it yields CASVAQFTDTQYF.

The V gene is TRBV5-4, the J gene TRBJ1-6; D is ambiguous. The length of the CDR3 is 15 residues. Germline CDR1 reads SGHNT; CDR2 reads YYREEE (reference sequence). Trimming left V 4 bases short and J 3 bases short, with 11 bases between. The CDR3 bases are TGTGCCAGCAGCCTCCAACACGTCTATAATTCACCCCTCCACTTT. Protein: CASSLQHVYNSPLHF.

This clonotype was seen a few times. This chain uses TRBV30 with TRBJ1-6, with D perhaps TRBD1 (5 bases). The CDR3 covers 14 residues. Germline V gene sequence: CDR1 GTSNPN, CDR2 SVGIG (reference sequence). Trimming left V 0 bases short and J 10 bases short, with 13 bases between. Here the CDR3 reads CAWSVAGWDSPLHF. As DNA, the CDR3 is TGTGCCTGGAGTGTGGCAGGGTGGGACTCACCCCTCCACTTT.

This chain connects TRBV19 to TRBJ1-1; 9 bases are a match to TRBD1. CDR1 and CDR2 (germline): LNHDA, SQIVND (reference sequence). There are 14 residues in the CDR3. Trimming cost V 6 bases and J 7 bases; bases outside gene matches: 9. CDR3 coding DNA: TGTGCCAGTAGCGAACAGGGGGCTATGTTTGAAGCTTTCTTT. Its protein is CASSEQGAMFEAFF.

V gene TRBV18 combines with J gene TRBJ2-3; D not resolved. Looked up from germline, CDR1 is KGHSH and CDR2 is LQKENI. Between the trimmed V and J ends, which lost 6 bases and 6 bases, there was a span of 10 bases. This CDR3 region has 12 residues. The chain's CDR3 is CASSPSPDTQYF. Here the CDR3 DNA reads TGTGCCAGCTCGCCATCGCCGGATACGCAGTATTTT.

V and J are TRBV27 and TRBJ2-7; D may match TRBD1 or TRBD2 (5 bases each). This CDR3 has 13 amino acids. The germline V gene has CDR1 MNHEY and CDR2 SMNVEV (reference sequence). V shed 2 bases and J shed 6 bases, with 11 bases lying between them. CDR3 residues: CASSLGRESEQYF. CDR3 coding DNA: TGTGCCAGCAGTTTAGGCAGGGAGAGCGAGCAGTACTTC.

This chain uses TRBV12-3 or TRBV12-4 with TRBJ1-6; 7 bases are a match to TRBD1. V was pared by 6 bases and J by 8 bases, with 7 bases of the junction left unmatched. The CDR3 consists of 14 residues. The CDR3, as DNA: TGTGCCAGCAGGCCAAGGGGGCGGGATTCACCCCTCCACTTT. Amino acid sequence: CASRPRGRDSPLHF.

This chain links TRBV19 with TRBJ2-3, with a weak D call TRBD2 (6 bases). There are 21 residues in the CDR3. Per the germline V gene, CDR1 is LNHDA and CDR2 is SQIVND (reference sequence). With 5 bases removed from V and 5 bases from J, the gap between germline ends came to 35 bases. The CDR3 region is CASSVGIGTVSALLSRDTQYF. CDR3 bases: TGTGCCAGTAGTGTTGGTATTGGGACTGTTTCGGCCCTTTTGTCACGAGATACGCAGTATTTT.

Points on this clonotype: The junction differs from germline at one of its ends, possibly a read error. V and J are TRBV5-1 and TRBJ1-2; D call uncertain. The CDR3 loop spans 13 amino acids. Germline V gene data show CDR1 as SGHRS and CDR2 as YFSETQ. The CDR3 DNA is TGTGCCAGAAGCTTGGACCACTGTTATGGCTACACCTTC. Translated: CARSLDHCYGYTF.

The chain has TRBV20-1 and TRBJ1-4, with 8 nucleotides matching TRBD1. CDR3 length equals 15 residues. The V gene's germline CDR1 is DFQATT and CDR2 SNEGSKA (reference sequence). V shed 0 bases, J shed 7 bases, and the junction held 7 bases outside the gene matches. The CDR3 DNA sequence: TGCAGTGCTAGAGATGCCGCAGGGGGCACTGAAAAACTGTTTTTT. Protein: CSARDAAGGTEKLFF.

This clonotype occurred a few times. This CDR3 is CAWTRGQGNTIYF. CDR3 nucleotide sequence: TGTGCCTGGACTCGAGGACAGGGAAACACCATATATTTT. The chain links TRBV30 to TRBJ1-3; D is perhaps TRBD1 (6 bases). The CDR3 is 13 amino acids. Germline CDR1 reads GTSNPN; CDR2 reads SVGIG (reference sequence). V lost 4 bases and J lost 4, with 11 bases in between. The entire variable domain, with the rest obtained from reference TRBV30 and TRBJ1-3, is as follows: SQTIHQWPATLVQPVGSPLSLECTVEGTSNPNLYWYRQAAGRGLQLLFYSVGIGQISSEVPQNLSASRPQDRQFILSSKKLLLSDSGFYLCAWTRGQGNTIYFGEGSWLTVV.

The chain couples TRBV19 to TRBJ1-1; D uncertain. Germline loops: CDR1 LNHDA, CDR2 SQIVND (reference sequence). The CDR3 has 15 residues. Between the trimmed V and J ends, which lost 7 bases and 2 bases, there was a span of 17 bases. DNA of the CDR3: TGTGCCAGTACCCCGTACGGGGAACCAAACACTGAAGCTTTCTTT. Protein product: CASTPYGEPNTEAFF.

This clonotype was picked up one time. DNA of the CDR3: TGTGCCAGCTCACCAACGACAGGGGAGTACACTGAAGCTTTCTTT. It encodes CASSPTTGEYTEAFF. The gene calls are TRBV18 and TRBJ1-1, with 8 bases lining up with TRBD1. CDR1 KGHSH and CDR2 LQKENI come from the germline V gene. The junction had 5 bases not matched to a gene; V was cut back by 2 bases and J by 3 bases. The CDR3 sequence is 15 residues long.

This clonotype was detected a few times. The DNA for the CDR3 is TGTGCCAGCAGTGACAGCTCCTACAATGAGCAGTTCTTC. Its translation: CASSDSSYNEQFF. The V call is TRBV6-4, the J call TRBJ2-1, with D unresolved. CDR1 MRHNA and CDR2 SNTAGT come from the germline V gene. CDR3 length: 13 amino acids. V was shortened by 2 bases and J by 0 bases, with 2 bases between the two germline ends.

This clonotype was observed a few times. The chain carries TRBV19 and TRBJ1-6, with D maybe TRBD1 (5 bases). From germline, CDR1 is LNHDA and CDR2 SQIVND (reference sequence). The CDR3 sequence is 11 residues long. Trimming took off 8 bases at V and 10 bases at J, with 9 bases between the two ends. CDR3 sequence: CASQGESPLHF. CDR3 DNA: TGTGCCAGTCAGGGTGAATCACCCCTCCACTTT. Variable domain in full (rest from reference TRBV19 and TRBJ1-6): DGGITQSPKYLFRKEGQNVTLSCEQNLNHDAMYWYRQDPGQGLRLIYYSQIVNDFQKGDIAEGYSVSREKKESFPLTVTSAQKNPTAFYLCASQGESPLHFGNGTRLTVT.

This clonotype was found a few times. The gene calls are TRBV12-3 or TRBV12-4 and TRBJ2-1; D call uncertain. The V and J ends lost 1 base and 13 bases respectively, with 17 bases between them. This CDR3 is built from 14 residues. CDR3 nucleotides: TGTGCCAGCAGTTTAGATCGACGGGCGGAGCCCCAGTTCTTC. It encodes CASSLDRRAEPQFF.

The gene calls are TRBV5-4 and TRBJ2-7; perhaps D is TRBD1 or TRBD2 (6 bases each). The germline V and J ends were trimmed by 7 bases and 7 bases, with 18 bases remaining between them. The CDR3 sequence is 13 residues long. Germline V gene data show CDR1 as SGHNT and CDR2 as YYREEE (reference sequence). This CDR3 reads CASGRGVGGEQYF. Written as DNA, the CDR3 is TGTGCCAGCGGTAGGGGGGTGGGTGGGGAGCAGTACTTC.

The gene calls are TRBV5-4 and TRBJ2-7; D not certain. V was clipped by 4 bases and J by 1 base, with 12 bases between them. The germline gives CDR1 SGHNT, CDR2 YYREEE (reference sequence). The CDR3 is 14 amino acids. CDR3 in DNA: TGTGCCAGCAGCCACCGTAAATCATCCTACGAGCAGTACTTC. Encoded protein: CASSHRKSSYEQYF.

This chain joins TRBV12-3 or TRBV12-4 and TRBJ2-7; D may be TRBD1 (6 bases). This CDR3 region has 13 residues. Trimming cost V 6 bases and J 3 bases, with 12 bases left between them. This CDR3 reads CASRLDRLYEQYF. CDR3 in DNA: TGTGCCAGCAGGTTGGACAGACTCTACGAGCAGTACTTC.

The J gene is TRBJ2-5, the V gene TRBV6-2 or TRBV6-3; tentatively, D is TRBD2 (6 bases). Germline lookup yields CDR1 MNHEY and CDR2 SVGEGT. CDR3 length: 15 residues. V was cut by 4 bases and J by 5 bases, with 17 bases left in between. CDR3 sequence: CASSSPGLQGETQYF. DNA for the CDR3: TGTGCCAGCAGTTCGCCGGGACTCCAAGGGGAGACCCAGTACTTC.

This clonotype was seen only a few times. In DNA form, the CDR3 reads TGTGCCAGCAGACCCGGGACAGGGAGCTCCTATAATTCACCCCTCCACTTT. Its protein is CASRPGTGSSYNSPLHF. V gene TRBV6-5 combines with J gene TRBJ1-6, with TRBD1 matching 9 bases. The V segment lost 6 bases and the J segment 0 bases; nucleotides outside the gene matches: 6. This CDR3 contains 17 residues. CDR1 and CDR2 (germline): MNHEY, SVGAGI.

This clonotype was seen more than once but under ten times. The chain couples TRBV11-1 to TRBJ2-5, with TRBD1 matching over 7 bases. Germline CDR1 reads SGHAT; CDR2 reads FQDESV (reference sequence). V lost 5 bases to trimming and J lost 0 bases; unmatched junction nucleotides: 3. This CDR3 is 14 amino acids long. CDR3 loop: CASSPGQYQETQYF. The CDR3 region has the DNA TGTGCCAGCAGCCCGGGACAGTACCAAGAGACCCAGTACTTC.